The rows below give T cell receptor beta chains drawn from one sample of a study of blood T cell repertoires in COVID-19. The method was immunoSEQ multiplex PCR; TCRdb's version includes in-frame clones alone and lacks a portion of them. The sample shows under 50,000 clones, around nine tenths of them seen only once. The specimen sequenced was peripheral blood. The receptors derive from a man in his forties or fifties with active COVID-19. Both conserved end residues are part of each CDR3.

v_gene	j_gene	CDR3aa
TRBV10-3	TRBJ1-2	CATLTGSGYTF
TRBV3-1/TRBV3-2	TRBJ2-1	CASSLVAGIQFF
TRBV5-1	TRBJ2-7	CASSQRGPPSYEQYF
TRBV6-5	TRBJ2-7	CASSYSSGSPYEQYF
TRBV5-4	TRBJ2-2	CASSLLSGANTGELFF
TRBV5-1	TRBJ1-1	CASSQDRRVNTEAFF
TRBV7-8	TRBJ1-2	CASSSRQGNYGYTF
TRBV24-1	TRBJ2-3	CATSDTGTSGDTQYF
TRBV7-2	TRBJ2-1	CASSLVTSGMDEQFF
TRBV25-1	TRBJ2-1	CASDDPGGNEQFF
TRBV6-5	TRBJ2-1	CASSGRGRGYNEQFF
TRBV5-6	TRBJ1-2	CASSFRDRGLDGYTF
TRBV7-3	TRBJ2-1	CASSLTLGRDEQFF
TRBV9	TRBJ2-2	CASSVPTSGTGGNTGELFF
TRBV6-8	TRBJ2-7	CASSPPPDRYSYEQYF
TRBV21-1	TRBJ2-2	CASSTTGWVAESNTGELFF
TRBV18	TRBJ1-4	CASSPPGQGPRNEKLFF
TRBV18	TRBJ2-1	CASSESPAGSGVDEQFF
TRBV5-1	TRBJ2-1	CASSQDGGEQFF
TRBV14	TRBJ1-2	CASSQDRTGLHGYTF
TRBV27	TRBJ1-2	CASRSDRYYGYTF
TRBV18	TRBJ1-2	CASSPTPGQGMSGYTF
TRBV3-1/TRBV3-2	TRBJ2-2	CASSQVGPGGANTGELFF
TRBV16	TRBJ1-1	CASSQIVNTEAFF
TRBV5-4	TRBJ2-7	CASSVSLGTVHEQYF
TRBV12-3/TRBV12-4	TRBJ1-1	CAIQGGADTEAFF
TRBV6-5	TRBJ2-1	CASTAGGGTNEQFF
TRBV19	TRBJ1-1	CASSMSREENTEAFF
TRBV7-3	TRBJ2-2	CASSWGGDGELFF
TRBV7-2	TRBJ1-5	CASSSSTAQPQHF
TRBV5-3	TRBJ2-1	CARSSGLAGTFYNEQFF
TRBV2	TRBJ2-2	CASTLGLAAGGGELFF
TRBV28	TRBJ2-7	CASSQGGADEQYF
TRBV11-2	TRBJ2-7	CASSLRLAGPYEQYF
TRBV6-5	TRBJ2-7	CASSSSRVRYEQYF
TRBV5-6	TRBJ1-2	CASRPGQGKYGYTF
TRBV7-9	TRBJ1-2	CASSLGTGRGYTF
TRBV27	TRBJ2-5	CATRRTLIEETQYF
TRBV12-3/TRBV12-4	TRBJ2-1	CASSLGGDEQFF
TRBV6-4	TRBJ2-5	CASSDEAGETQYF
TRBV28	TRBJ1-2	CASSSQSYGYTF
TRBV7-9	TRBJ2-7	CASSLAGQGAYEQYF
TRBV24-1	TRBJ2-7	CATSATGAGEQYF
TRBV3-1/TRBV3-2	TRBJ1-1	CASSQDGTGAGSAEAFF
TRBV19	TRBJ2-4	CASNPGYRTSRAKNIQYF
TRBV29-1	TRBJ1-2	CSVEVPGNGYTF
TRBV14	TRBJ1-5	CASSPDRGRGQPQHF
TRBV7-3	TRBJ2-1	CASSLGTSGGYNEQFF
TRBV5-4	TRBJ2-3	CASSPSASGPDTQYF
TRBV3-1/TRBV3-2	TRBJ2-7	CASSQDGGGQPSGEQYF
TRBV9	TRBJ2-5	CASSSAGGAKTQYF